This T cell receptor beta chain originates from a study of radiotherapy plus CTLA-4 blockade in lung cancer. General study points: Peripheral blood showed expansion of tumor-derived TCR clones after radiotherapy and ipilimumab.

Only in-frame clones appear in the TCRdb table, and some are missing; sequencing was by immunoSEQ multiplex PCR. The sample records approximately 110,000 clones, about four fifths being singletons. About this clone: The antigen remains undetermined.

CDR3 length: 13 residues. CDR1 is SGHAT and CDR2 is FQNNGV in the germline V gene. V was cut by 1 base and J by 3 bases, with 7 bases left in between. This chain uses TRBV11-2 with TRBJ2-7; the D gene is possibly TRBD2 (6 bases). This sequence originates from a human donor with non-small cell lung cancer that progressed on radiotherapy plus ipilimumab. Some clones in this sample may be carry-over from other donors' samples. Sequences were derived from peripheral blood, sampled from a patient treated with radiotherapy plus ipilimumab. The CDR3 spells CASSLGLVYEQYF. CDR3 sequence (DNA): TGTGCCAGCAGCTTAGGACTAGTCTACGAGCAGTACTTC.